This T cell receptor (beta chain) derives from a study of blood T cell repertoires in COVID-19. Study overall: From T cells, B-cell-depleted T cells, or PBMCs came the material, which was cDNA or gDNA.

Per the authors' pipeline: Amplification with reference gene primers provided the estimates of nucleated cell counts. The protocol was immunoSEQ multiplex PCR, while the TCRdb copy is restricted to in-frame clones and leaves out a portion. The V and J calls and the clone size are those of that table, but D and trimming were determined from the DNA. Of more than 200,000 clones in the sample, about 80% were seen once. The CDR3 sequence is 13 residues long. Germline V gene data show CDR1 as KGHSH and CDR2 as LQKENI. V was trimmed by 6 bases and J by 1 base, leaving 9 bases between them. The rearrangement joins TRBV18 to TRBJ1-1; the D is unclear. This sequence was found in a man aged 45-65 years with active or convalescent COVID-19. Sequencing was carried out using peripheral blood. The CDR3 is CASSLTENTEAFF. CDR3 DNA: TGTGCCAGCTCTCTCACAGAGAACACTGAAGCTTTCTTT.